Following are 23 T cell receptor beta chains from one sample sequenced in a study of blood T cell repertoires in COVID-19. Here immunoSEQ multiplex PCR was the method, and the copy in TCRdb shows in-frame clones only, minus some. This repertoire shows about 670,000 clones, around 89% found once; its top ten account for approximately 0.3%. The specimen was peripheral blood. The source of these receptors is a woman aged 18 to 35 with acute or convalescent COVID-19.

This chain links TRBV10-3 with TRBJ1-4, with no clear D. CDR3 size: 15 residues. The V end was cut by 0 bases, the J end by 7 bases, with 12 bases between. In germline, CDR1 is ENHRY, CDR2 SYGVKD. The CDR3 DNA follows: TGTGCCATCAGTGAGTCGCGGGGAGGTAGTGAAAAACTGTTTTTT. Its protein product is CAISESRGGSEKLFF.

The V gene is TRBV19, the J gene TRBJ1-2; 10 bases map to TRBD1. Per the germline V gene, CDR1 is LNHDA and CDR2 is SQIVND (reference sequence). This CDR3 is built from 15 residues. V lost 1 base to trimming and J lost 4 bases; unmatched junction nucleotides: 3. The CDR3 region has the DNA TGTGCCAGTAGTATAGCGACAGGGGGCCTCTATGGCTACACCTTC. It codes for CASSIATGGLYGYTF.

The genes are TRBV23-1 and TRBJ1-2, with D tentatively TRBD1 (6 bases). Being an ORF, TRBV23-1 has a function that is uncertain. V was shortened by 9 bases and J by 6 bases, with 17 bases between the two germline ends. The CDR3 runs to 13 residues. The CDR3 sequence: CASRGKGGNGYTF. The CDR3 DNA follows: TGCGCCAGTCGAGGAAAGGGGGGGAATGGCTACACCTTC.

The chain carries TRBV5-1 and TRBJ2-2, with D possibly matching TRBD2 (5 bases). The CDR3 is made up of 11 amino acids. Trimming removed 5 bases from V and 7 bases from J, with 6 bases in between. Germline values: CDR1 SGHRS, CDR2 YFSETQ. CDR3: CASREGGELFF. CDR3 DNA sequence: TGCGCCAGCAGAGAGGGCGGGGAGCTGTTTTTT.

This clone occurred once. The genes are TRBV3-1 (or the pseudogene TRBV3-2) and TRBJ1-5, with 11 positions matching TRBD1. V trimming: 2 bases; J trimming: 7 bases; junction bases outside the gene matches: 7. The germline V gene has CDR1 LGHDT and CDR2 YNNKEL (reference sequence). This CDR3 contains 16 residues. The CDR3, as DNA: TGTGCCAGCAGCCAAACACGGACAGGGGGCGGACAGCCCCAGCATTTT. It is translated as CASSQTRTGGGQPQHF.

The chain joins TRBV15 to TRBJ2-7; D not resolved. The V and J ends lost 8 bases and 3 bases respectively, with 5 bases between them. CDR3 length: 10 amino acids. Germline V gene lookup returns CDR1 LNHNV and CDR2 YYDKDF (reference sequence). The CDR3 reads CATGSYEQYF. CDR3 bases: TGTGCCACCGGTAGCTACGAGCAGTACTTC. Full variable domain (outside the CDR3, taken from reference TRBV15 and TRBJ2-7): DAMVIQNPRYQVTQFGKPVTLSCSQTLNHNVMYWYQQKSSQAPKLLFHYYDKDFNNEADTPDNFQSRRPNTSFCFLDIRSPGLGDTAMYLCATGSYEQYFGPGTRLTVT.

This chain connects TRBV9 to TRBJ2-1, with D possibly matching TRBD1 (6 bases). Germline V gene lookup returns CDR1 SGDLS and CDR2 YYNGEE. V was cut by 4 bases and J by 4 bases, with 12 bases left in between. This CDR3 has 14 amino acids. The CDR3, as DNA: TGTGCCAGCAGCCCGCGGACAGTTTACAATGAGCAGTTCTTC. Protein: CASSPRTVYNEQFF.

The chain combines TRBV30 with TRBJ2-7; D perhaps matches TRBD2 (5 bases). Germline CDR1 is GTSNPN and CDR2 is SVGIG (reference sequence). V was clipped by 2 bases and J by 5 bases, with 19 bases between them. The CDR3 has 15 residues. The CDR3 spells CAWSRGEWPVHEQYF. In DNA, the CDR3 is TGTGCCTGGAGTCGGGGTGAGTGGCCGGTCCACGAGCAGTACTTC.

The chain combines TRBV6-5 with TRBJ1-1; 8 bases are shared with TRBD1. The germline V gene has CDR1 MNHEY and CDR2 SVGAGI. This CDR3 is 15 amino acids long. Trimming removed 1 base from V and 7 bases from J; junction bases left unmatched: 8. The CDR3 spells CASSYLGTGRSEAFF. The CDR3, as DNA: TGTGCCAGCAGTTACTTAGGGACAGGTAGGAGTGAAGCTTTCTTT.

The gene calls are TRBV4-3 and TRBJ2-1, with D uncertain. V was pared by 0 bases and J by 6 bases, with 6 bases between. In germline, CDR1 is LGHNA, CDR2 YSLEER. The CDR3 loop spans 13 amino acids. The CDR3 DNA follows: TGCGCCAGCAGCCAAGAACTTCCCAATGAGCAGTTCTTC. This codes for CASSQELPNEQFF.

The chain links TRBV6-4 to TRBJ2-1; the D gene is possibly TRBD2 (7 bases). This CDR3 spans 16 amino acids. Germline V gene sequence: CDR1 MRHNA, CDR2 SNTAGT. V gave up 0 bases and J gave up 2 bases, with 11 bases separating them. The CDR3 coding sequence is TGTGCCAGCAGTGACTCTAGGGGGGGGGCCTACAATGAGCAGTTCTTC. As protein: CASSDSRGGAYNEQFF.

This sequence joins TRBV10-2 and TRBJ1-1; perhaps TRBD1 as D (6 bases). V lost 3 bases to trimming and J lost 8 bases, with 7 bases between them. CDR1 WSHSY and CDR2 SAAADI come from the germline V gene. The CDR3 loop spans 11 amino acids. CDR3 loop: CASSDTGEAFF. The CDR3 bases are TGCGCCAGCAGTGACACAGGGGAAGCTTTCTTT.

The rearrangement uses TRBV6-2 or TRBV6-3 and TRBJ1-6; TRBD1 matches at 11 bases. Looked up from germline, CDR1 is MNHEY and CDR2 is SVGEGT. The CDR3 is made up of 16 amino acids. Trimming at V came to 3 bases and at J to 9 bases, leaving 7 bases not matched to a gene. CDR3 loop: CASSYYRTGGGSPLHF. The CDR3 bases are TGTGCCAGCAGTTATTATCGGACAGGGGGCGGTTCACCCCTCCACTTT.

The V call is TRBV5-1, the J call TRBJ2-4, with D uncertain. This CDR3 has 11 amino acids. Germline V lookup: CDR1 SGHRS, CDR2 YFSETQ. Between the trimmed V and J ends, which lost 2 bases and 6 bases, there was a span of 3 bases. CDR3 protein: CASSFGNIQYF. The CDR3 bases are TGCGCCAGCAGCTTCGGAAACATTCAGTACTTC.

The chain recombines TRBV29-1 with TRBJ1-2; perhaps TRBD1 as D (6 bases). Germline-derived CDR1 and CDR2 are SQVTM and ANQGSEA. The CDR3 runs to 13 residues. V gave up 4 bases and J gave up 5 bases, with 14 bases separating them. The DNA of the CDR3 is TGCAGCGTTGGTCATGGGCAGGGGTATGGCTACACCTTC. It specifies CSVGHGQGYGYTF. Based on the CDR3 plus reference TRBV29-1 and TRBJ1-2, the full variable domain is SAVISQKPSRDICQRGTSLTIQCQVDSQVTMMFWYRQQPGQSLTLIATANQGSEATYESGFVIDKFPISRPNLTFSTLTVSNMSPEDSSIYLCSVGHGQGYGYTFGSGTRLTVV.

As concerns this clone: At the DNA level, this CDR3 is encoded by other sequences in the same sample as well. The rearrangement uses TRBV29-1 and TRBJ2-7; 11 bases map to TRBD1. The CDR3 runs 13 residues. Trimming removed 3 bases from V and 4 bases from J; junction bases left unmatched: 2. The germline V gene encodes CDR1 SQVTM and CDR2 ANQGSEA. The CDR3, as DNA: TGCAGCGTTGAGGGGACAGGGGGATACGAGCAGTACTTC. Translating it yields CSVEGTGGYEQYF.

The chain links TRBV4-1 to TRBJ2-7; the match to TRBD1 covers 8 bases. The germline gives CDR1 MGHRA, CDR2 YSYEKL. J gave up 2 bases and V 4 bases, and 10 bases lay outside the gene matches. The CDR3 runs to 16 residues. CDR3 in DNA: TGCGCCAGCAGCCCGCTCTGGACAGGGCTGACCTACGAGCAGTACTTC. Translating gives CASSPLWTGLTYEQYF.

J is TRBJ2-7 and V is TRBV7-2; 10 nucleotides line up with TRBD2. Looked up from germline, CDR1 is SGHTA and CDR2 is FQGNSA. CDR3 length: 15 amino acids. The J segment lost 4 bases and the V segment lost 4 bases, leaving 7 bases of the junction unmatched. The CDR3 coding sequence is TGTGCCAGCAGCTCAGACGTAGCGGGGGGTTACGAGCAGTACTTC. Translation: CASSSDVAGGYEQYF.

The chain employs TRBV30 and TRBJ2-7, with 8 bases fitting TRBD1. Germline V gene data show CDR1 as GTSNPN and CDR2 as SVGIG (reference sequence). V shed 2 bases, J shed 1 base, and the junction held 10 bases outside the gene matches. The CDR3 is made up of 16 amino acids. The CDR3 DNA is TGTGCCTGGAGTTCGCCAAGGACAGGGATATCCTACGAGCAGTACTTC. Amino acids: CAWSSPRTGISYEQYF.

The gene calls are TRBV29-1 and TRBJ1-2; D is uncertain. The ends were cut back, 5 bases at V and 2 bases at J, with 9 bases in the middle. Per the germline V gene, CDR1 is SQVTM and CDR2 is ANQGSEA. The length of the CDR3 is 12 residues. The CDR3 DNA sequence: TGCAGCGTTAGCGGAGGGAACTATGGCTACACCTTC. Its protein product is CSVSGGNYGYTF. Full variable domain (outside the CDR3, taken from reference TRBV29-1 and TRBJ1-2): SAVISQKPSRDICQRGTSLTIQCQVDSQVTMMFWYRQQPGQSLTLIATANQGSEATYESGFVIDKFPISRPNLTFSTLTVSNMSPEDSSIYLCSVSGGNYGYTFGSGTRLTVV.

V usage is TRBV9 and J usage is TRBJ2-3; D may be TRBD2 (6 bases). The CDR3 length is 15 residues. The germline gives CDR1 SGDLS, CDR2 YYNGEE. V was shortened by 0 bases and J by 2 bases, with 10 bases between the two germline ends. CDR3: CASSVAGTDTDTQYF. CDR3 nucleotide sequence: TGTGCCAGCAGCGTAGCTGGGACTGACACAGATACGCAGTATTTT.

The rearrangement joins TRBV24-1 to TRBJ1-1; maybe TRBD1 (5 bases). V was cut by 7 bases and J by 2 bases, with 16 bases left in between. Looked up from germline, CDR1 is KGHDR and CDR2 is SFDVKD. The CDR3 loop spans 15 amino acids. The CDR3 sequence: CATREGRGSNTEAFF. The CDR3 DNA reads TGTGCCACCAGGGAGGGGAGGGGCTCCAACACTGAAGCTTTCTTT.

V is TRBV9 and J is TRBJ1-1, with 8 positions matching TRBD1. CDR1 SGDLS and CDR2 YYNGEE come from the germline V gene. The trim removed 2 bases at V and 5 bases at J, leaving 11 bases unmatched. The CDR3 consists of 16 residues. Here the CDR3 reads CASSVPPAGGWTEAFF. CDR3 nucleotides: TGTGCCAGCAGCGTCCCCCCGGCAGGGGGCTGGACTGAAGCTTTCTTT.